Listed below are T cell receptor beta chains from one sample, sequenced in a study of human T cells and chemical hapten exposure. Each CDR3 protein is one row after TCRdb ran MiXCR on the RACE reads. The repertoire includes roughly 40,000 distinct CDR3 sequences, 9.5% to 15% of them detected once, and 5.7% sits in the top ten. The sample in question was whole blood, obtained in connection with sensitization to the hapten diphenylcyclopropenone (DPC). These receptors all come from a woman in her twenties or thirties with alopecia areata. Some clones in this sample may be carry-over from other donors' samples. CDR3s include the opening cysteine and the closing phenylalanine or tryptophan. Fields, in order: V gene, D gene, J gene, CDR3 protein. D genes are given only for firm matches.

v_gene: TRBV29-1; d_gene: TRBD2; j_gene: TRBJ2-3; CDR3aa: CSVEKAGVDTQYF
v_gene: TRBV28; d_gene: TRBD1; j_gene: TRBJ1-2; CDR3aa: CASSPGQDGYTF
v_gene: TRBV6-2/TRBV6-3; d_gene: -; j_gene: TRBJ2-7; CDR3aa: CASRSILPTLYEQYF
v_gene: TRBV29-1; d_gene: -; j_gene: TRBJ2-3; CDR3aa: CSVLIRRRNTDTQYF
v_gene: TRBV6-2/TRBV6-3; d_gene: -; j_gene: TRBJ1-4; CDR3aa: CASRARDRSGGEKLFF
v_gene: TRBV7-8; d_gene: TRBD1; j_gene: TRBJ1-5; CDR3aa: CASSLDRGQPQHF
v_gene: TRBV29-1; d_gene: -; j_gene: TRBJ2-5; CDR3aa: CSVETGVETQYF
v_gene: TRBV29-1; d_gene: -; j_gene: TRBJ1-1; CDR3aa: CSVFRGEAFF
v_gene: TRBV18; d_gene: TRBD1; j_gene: TRBJ2-4; CDR3aa: CASSWTGDAKNIQYF
v_gene: TRBV7-9; d_gene: -; j_gene: TRBJ1-1; CDR3aa: CASSWVGSVNTEAFF
v_gene: TRBV7-2; d_gene: -; j_gene: TRBJ1-4; CDR3aa: CASSPRTANEKLFF
v_gene: TRBV27; d_gene: -; j_gene: TRBJ1-1; CDR3aa: CASSLWGVNTEAFF
v_gene: TRBV18; d_gene: -; j_gene: TRBJ1-1; CDR3aa: CASEGGLVNTEAFF
v_gene: TRBV9; d_gene: -; j_gene: TRBJ2-3; CDR3aa: CASNRALGTDTQYF
v_gene: TRBV29-1; d_gene: TRBD1; j_gene: TRBJ2-1; CDR3aa: CSVGTGDNEQFF
v_gene: TRBV20-1; d_gene: TRBD2; j_gene: TRBJ2-7; CDR3aa: CSAISGGPYYEQYF
v_gene: TRBV9; d_gene: -; j_gene: TRBJ1-5; CDR3aa: CASSVGPGQPQHF
v_gene: TRBV6-6; d_gene: -; j_gene: TRBJ1-1; CDR3aa: CASSFGQGWNTEAFF
v_gene: TRBV20-1; d_gene: -; j_gene: TRBJ2-1; CDR3aa: CSASREGGYNEQFF
v_gene: TRBV11-2; d_gene: TRBD2; j_gene: TRBJ2-1; CDR3aa: CASSLAGSGRYNEQFF
v_gene: TRBV18; d_gene: TRBD2; j_gene: TRBJ2-7; CDR3aa: CASSPGGGETYEQYF
v_gene: TRBV24-1; d_gene: -; j_gene: TRBJ2-1; CDR3aa: CATSLQGTSYNEQFF
v_gene: TRBV27; d_gene: TRBD2; j_gene: TRBJ2-3; CDR3aa: CASSPGLAGPNTDTQYF
v_gene: TRBV5-5; d_gene: -; j_gene: TRBJ2-7; CDR3aa: CASSLGLGYEQYF
v_gene: TRBV4-3; d_gene: TRBD1; j_gene: TRBJ1-2; CDR3aa: CASSQEMDRVSPNYGYTF
v_gene: TRBV28; d_gene: -; j_gene: TRBJ2-3; CDR3aa: CASTDAHPVGEDTQYF
v_gene: TRBV3-1; d_gene: -; j_gene: TRBJ2-2; CDR3aa: CASSQEGRWLFF
v_gene: TRBV7-3; d_gene: -; j_gene: TRBJ2-3; CDR3aa: CASSDRTDTQYF
v_gene: TRBV28; d_gene: -; j_gene: TRBJ2-5; CDR3aa: CASAPIGQETQYF
v_gene: TRBV3-1; d_gene: -; j_gene: TRBJ1-1; CDR3aa: CASSPQAGFGTEAFF
v_gene: TRBV9; d_gene: TRBD1; j_gene: TRBJ1-2; CDR3aa: CASSVGTGKGGYTF
v_gene: TRBV6-6; d_gene: TRBD2; j_gene: TRBJ2-2; CDR3aa: CASSLSIGLAAGELFF
v_gene: TRBV11-2; d_gene: TRBD1; j_gene: TRBJ1-2; CDR3aa: CASSYTVGQGKPGYTF
v_gene: TRBV7-3; d_gene: -; j_gene: TRBJ2-1; CDR3aa: CASSLGGNYNEQFF
v_gene: TRBV28; d_gene: TRBD2; j_gene: TRBJ2-5; CDR3aa: CASRGGRKTQYF
v_gene: TRBV29-1; d_gene: -; j_gene: TRBJ2-3; CDR3aa: CSVEDPKVVRDTQYF
v_gene: TRBV18; d_gene: TRBD1; j_gene: TRBJ1-5; CDR3aa: CASSYTGDQPQHF
v_gene: TRBV29-1; d_gene: -; j_gene: TRBJ2-3; CDR3aa: CSVVTASTDTQYF
v_gene: TRBV5-1; d_gene: TRBD1; j_gene: TRBJ2-3; CDR3aa: CASRPDRGHTQYF
v_gene: TRBV19; d_gene: -; j_gene: TRBJ2-2; CDR3aa: CASSIPPGELFF
v_gene: TRBV4-2; d_gene: -; j_gene: TRBJ2-7; CDR3aa: CASSQEAPGAGDGRYF
v_gene: TRBV20-1; d_gene: TRBD1; j_gene: TRBJ2-7; CDR3aa: CSASQWDRGKYEQYF
v_gene: TRBV28; d_gene: TRBD2; j_gene: TRBJ2-3; CDR3aa: CASPPGLAGERSTDTQYF
v_gene: TRBV7-2; d_gene: TRBD2; j_gene: TRBJ2-1; CDR3aa: CASSLVRLAGWEQFF
v_gene: TRBV6-2/TRBV6-3; d_gene: -; j_gene: TRBJ2-1; CDR3aa: CASSYRPSYNEQFF
v_gene: TRBV28; d_gene: TRBD1; j_gene: TRBJ1-1; CDR3aa: CASSLPSAGGPASTEAFF
v_gene: TRBV9; d_gene: -; j_gene: TRBJ2-5; CDR3aa: CASSVVRDETQYF
v_gene: TRBV5-1; d_gene: TRBD2; j_gene: TRBJ2-3; CDR3aa: CASSLTAGVADTQYF
v_gene: TRBV19; d_gene: -; j_gene: TRBJ1-2; CDR3aa: CASTLQAGLYGYTF
v_gene: TRBV27; d_gene: TRBD2; j_gene: TRBJ2-5; CDR3aa: CASRSSGSGETQYF
v_gene: TRBV20-1; d_gene: -; j_gene: TRBJ1-2; CDR3aa: CSAYGDYGYTF
v_gene: TRBV7-9; d_gene: -; j_gene: TRBJ1-4; CDR3aa: CASSHSRAEKLFF
v_gene: TRBV6-6; d_gene: -; j_gene: TRBJ2-7; CDR3aa: CASSYSNEQYF
v_gene: TRBV18; d_gene: TRBD1; j_gene: TRBJ1-2; CDR3aa: CASSGQGRNGYTF
v_gene: TRBV28; d_gene: -; j_gene: TRBJ1-1; CDR3aa: CASSHLQGITEAFF